Shown below are 28 T cell receptor beta chains from a single sample sequenced in a study of post-analysis software for immune sequencing data. Study results and limitations: Controls had lower frequencies than patients of five TRBV segments, which included TRBV5-6, TRBV5-1 and TRBV20-1.

Built from TCR beta cDNA, the libraries had unique molecular identifiers in them. TCRdb re-called the PCR reads with MiXCR, one entry per CDR3 protein. The table has hundreds of thousands of distinct CDR3 sequences, just under 30% seen once. No antigen is known for these receptors. The sample comprised blood. Receptor source: a girl aged 10-17 years with multiple sclerosis.

This clonotype was counted ten times or more. The gene calls are TRBV6-5 and TRBJ2-7; 9 bases fit TRBD1. V gave up 5 bases and J gave up 6 bases; unmatched junction bases: 5. CDR1 and CDR2 from the germline V gene are MNHEY and SVGAGI. The CDR3 is 13 residues long. The chain's CDR3 is CASSEGTGREQYF. In DNA, the CDR3 is TGTGCCAGCAGTGAGGGGACAGGGCGCGAGCAGTACTTC.

The chain is built from TRBV2 and TRBJ1-2; D not certain. Germline CDR1 and CDR2: SNHLY and FYNNEI. V was trimmed by 4 bases and J by 7 bases, leaving 19 bases between them. The CDR3 sequence is 15 residues long. CDR3 sequence (DNA): TGTGCCAGCAGTGCCAACCGGGAAAATGTCTTTGGCTACACCTTC. Its protein is CASSANRENVFGYTF.

V usage is TRBV20-1 and J usage is TRBJ2-5; TRBD1 or TRBD2 may be the D gene (5 bases each). Germline CDR1 reads DFQATT; CDR2 reads SNEGSKA (reference sequence). V gave up 6 bases and J gave up 3 bases, with 17 bases separating them. The CDR3 has 14 amino acids. The CDR3 DNA sequence: TGCAGTGCGGAGCTACCGGGGCAGGAAGAGACCCAGTACTTC. Its translation is CSAELPGQEETQYF.

This clonotype was seen a handful of times. The CDR3 spells CASSLGGHTEAFF. CDR3 bases: TGTGCCAGCAGCTTGGGGGGTCACACTGAAGCTTTCTTT. The V and J genes are TRBV7-9 and TRBJ1-1, with D possibly being TRBD1 (5 bases). This CDR3 spans 13 amino acids. Germline lookup yields CDR1 SEHNR and CDR2 FQNEAQ (reference sequence). V gave up 3 bases and J gave up 3 bases, with 8 bases separating them.

The chain carries TRBV7-9 and TRBJ2-4; maybe TRBD2 (6 bases). The J call may be mistaken, given a closer DNA end match to TRBJ2-5. The CDR3 loop spans 16 amino acids. Germline V gene sequence: CDR1 SEHNR, CDR2 FQNEAQ (reference sequence). The CDR3 region has the DNA TGTGCCAGCAGCCCCCGTTTTCCGGGGGAGGTGGAGACCCAGTACTTC. Translated: CASSPRFPGEVETQYF.

The CDR3 reads CASSRTQISDWTYNEQFF. As DNA, the CDR3 is TGCGCCAGCAGCCGTACTCAGATATCGGACTGGACGTACAATGAGCAGTTCTTC. The V gene is TRBV4-3, the J gene TRBJ2-1; maybe TRBD2 (5 bases). Per germline, CDR1 LGHNA and CDR2 YSLEER. The germline V and J ends were trimmed by 4 bases and 4 bases, with 23 bases remaining between them. The CDR3 loop spans 18 amino acids.

This clonotype was seen repeatedly, ten times or more. The rearrangement links TRBV6-1 to TRBJ2-5; a possible D gene is TRBD2 (6 bases). Germline-derived CDR1 and CDR2 are MNHNS and SASEGT. Trimming stripped 4 bases from V and 5 bases from J, with 11 bases between. There are 13 residues in the CDR3. The CDR3 DNA is TGTGCCAGCAGTGTACCAGGGAGGGAGACCCAGTACTTC. This sequence encodes CASSVPGRETQYF.

The chain recombines TRBV3-1 with TRBJ2-1; possibly TRBD1 for D (5 bases). The CDR3 consists of 12 residues. Trimming took off 3 bases at V and 7 bases at J, with 7 bases between the two ends. Looked up from germline, CDR1 is LGHDT and CDR2 is YNNKEL (reference sequence). The CDR3 DNA follows: TGTGCCAGCAGCCACCAGGGTAATGAGCAGTTCTTC. Translation gives CASSHQGNEQFF.

This clonotype has a count of ten or more. The rearrangement uses TRBV6-6 and TRBJ2-5, with D tentatively TRBD1 (5 bases). V lost 6 bases, J lost 9 bases, and 14 bases lay in between. The CDR3 totals 12 residues. Germline V gene lookup returns CDR1 MNHNY and CDR2 SVGAGI (reference sequence). The CDR3 DNA is TGTGCCAGCAGGGACACCTCAAGGGCCCAGTACTTC. Its protein product is CASRDTSRAQYF.

A single count supports this clonotype. The chain employs TRBV20-1 and TRBJ2-7; a weak D match, TRBD2 (5 bases). Germline values: CDR1 DFQATT, CDR2 SNEGSKA (reference sequence). The CDR3 spans 13 residues. With 6 bases removed from V and 6 bases from J, the gap between germline ends came to 18 bases. CDR3: CSAPVELVGEQYF. The CDR3 DNA reads TGCAGTGCCCCCGTTGAACTAGTGGGCGAGCAGTACTTC.

V usage is TRBV9 and J usage is TRBJ2-2, with D unclear. Trimming left V 6 bases short and J 0 bases short, with 3 bases between. This CDR3 has 12 amino acids. The V gene's germline CDR1 is SGDLS and CDR2 YYNGEE. The CDR3 nucleotides are TGTGCCAGCACAACGAACACCGGGGAGCTGTTTTTT. It translates to CASTTNTGELFF.

This clonotype was recorded a few times. The J gene is TRBJ2-7, the V gene TRBV11-2, with 7 bases matching TRBD1. The germline CDR1 and CDR2 sequences are SGHAT and FQNNGV. CDR3 length equals 13 residues. Trimming removed 5 bases from V and 7 bases from J; junction bases left unmatched: 8. The DNA for the CDR3 is TGTGCCAGCAGCCCGGACAGGTTCTGGGAGCAGTACTTC. As protein: CASSPDRFWEQYF.

With respect to this clonotype: One end of the junction varies from germline; a read error may be responsible. This chain uses TRBV20-1 with TRBJ2-2; 8 bases agree with TRBD1. CDR1 and CDR2 (germline): DFQATT, SNEGSKA (reference sequence). CDR3 length: 14 residues. The CDR3 sequence: CSASGQGSTWELFF. CDR3 coding DNA: TGCAGTGCTAGCGGACAGGGCAGCACCTGGGAGCTGTTTTTT.

This clonotype was observed a handful of times. The chain uses TRBV5-1 and TRBJ2-3; 9 bases are a match to TRBD1. Losses at the gene ends were 4 bases for V and 3 bases for J; bases not matched to a gene: 3. The CDR3 loop spans 14 amino acids. Germline V gene lookup returns CDR1 SGHRS and CDR2 YFSETQ. The CDR3 region is CASSADRGTDTQYF. CDR3 DNA: TGCGCCAGCAGCGCGGACAGGGGTACAGATACGCAGTATTTT.

This chain links TRBV4-3 with TRBJ2-7; D not certain. Trimming left V 0 bases short and J 6 bases short, with 9 bases between. Germline V gene data show CDR1 as LGHNA and CDR2 as YSLEER. The CDR3 runs 13 residues. CDR3 nucleotides: TGCGCCAGCAGCCAAGATCTCCACTGCGAGCAGTACTTC. This translates into CASSQDLHCEQYF.

This clonotype was counted between two and nine times. The rearrangement uses TRBV5-5 and TRBJ2-1; 9 bases align to TRBD1. The CDR3 is 16 amino acids. Trimming at V came to 4 bases and at J to 5 bases, leaving 10 bases not matched to a gene. Germline lookup yields CDR1 SGHKS and CDR2 YYEKEE (reference sequence). This CDR3 reads CASSPYTGTGNNEQFF. The CDR3 DNA follows: TGTGCCAGCAGCCCATACACCGGGACAGGGAACAATGAGCAGTTCTTC.

There are a few counts of this clonotype. The chain has TRBV29-1 and TRBJ2-5; 8 nucleotides align to TRBD1. In germline, CDR1 is SQVTM, CDR2 ANQGSEA. The CDR3 sequence is 13 residues long. Trimming cost V 5 bases and J 2 bases; bases outside gene matches: 4. CDR3 coding DNA: TGCAGCGTTCTAACAGGGGGGCAAGAGACCCAGTACTTC. This translates into CSVLTGGQETQYF.

Only a few counts were recorded for this clonotype. The rearrangement links TRBV6-5 to TRBJ2-1, with TRBD2 as a possible D gene (6 bases). This CDR3 is built from 14 residues. Germline lookup yields CDR1 MNHEY and CDR2 SVGAGI. Trimming shortened V by 1 base and J by 8 bases, and 12 bases separated the two germline ends. In DNA form, the CDR3 reads TGTGCCAGCAGTTACTACTCAGGAGGGGATGAGCAGTTCTTC. This translates into CASSYYSGGDEQFF.

The chain recombines TRBV6-1 with TRBJ1-6; 9 nucleotides match TRBD1. With V trimmed by 5 bases and J by 10 bases, 9 bases remained unmatched. Per germline, CDR1 MNHNS and CDR2 SASEGT. The CDR3 loop spans 15 amino acids. CDR3 protein: CASSHLQDRGSPLHF. The CDR3 DNA reads as TGTGCCAGCAGTCATCTCCAGGACAGGGGATCACCCCTCCACTTT.

This clonotype appeared many times. The chain couples TRBV7-2 to TRBJ2-7; D is undetermined. Germline CDR1 is SGHTA and CDR2 is FQGNSA. Trimming pared 1 base from V and 2 bases from J, leaving 15 bases between. This CDR3 has 16 residues. Here the CDR3 reads CASSLVAAASTYEQYF. In DNA form, the CDR3 reads TGTGCCAGCAGCTTAGTGGCGGCAGCGAGTACCTACGAGCAGTACTTC.

This chain uses TRBV24-1 with TRBJ2-3; 7 bases are a match to TRBD2. J lost 4 bases, V lost 4 bases, and 4 bases had no gene match. This CDR3 spans 14 amino acids. CDR1 is KGHDR, CDR2 SFDVKD, per germline. CDR3 in amino acids: CATSEGGAPDTQYF. CDR3 bases: TGTGCCACCAGTGAGGGAGGGGCCCCAGATACGCAGTATTTT.

The table lists this clonotype with a few counts. The chain is built from TRBV5-6 and TRBJ2-7; TRBD2 aligns across 14 bases. With 5 bases clipped from V and 5 bases from J, the junction kept 6 bases outside the gene matches. CDR1 is SGHDT and CDR2 is YYEEEE in the germline V gene. The CDR3 totals 15 residues. The CDR3 nucleotides read TGTGCCAGCAGAAAAGGGACTAGCGGGAGCCACGAGCAGTACTTC. It encodes CASRKGTSGSHEQYF.

This clonotype was counted ten times or more. This chain joins TRBV27 and TRBJ2-5; TRBD2 might be the D (5 bases). Deletions cut 6 bases from V and 1 base from J, with 15 bases between. Germline V gives CDR1 MNHEY, CDR2 SMNVEV (reference sequence). The CDR3 length is 15 residues. In DNA form, the CDR3 reads TGTGCCAGCAGCTACAGCCGGGGTACCCAAGAGACCCAGTACTTC. This encodes CASSYSRGTQETQYF.

As regards this clonotype: An end of the junction does not agree with germline; a read error may underlie this. The chain has TRBV6-6 and TRBJ1-2, with no clear D. The CDR3 totals 15 residues. Germline V CDR1 and CDR2: MNHNY, SVGAGI (reference sequence). CDR3 loop: CTSSYRHPANYGYTF. CDR3 bases: TGTACCAGCAGTTATCGACATCCCGCTAACTATGGCTACACCTTC.

The chain combines TRBV7-2 with TRBJ2-1; 9 positions agree with TRBD1. The CDR3 runs 15 residues. CDR1 is SGHTA, CDR2 FQGNSA, per germline. With 6 bases clipped from V and 5 bases from J, the junction kept 8 bases outside the gene matches. Here the CDR3 reads CASSRDRASHNEQFF. CDR3 bases: TGTGCCAGCAGTCGGGACAGGGCGAGTCACAATGAGCAGTTCTTC.

V and J are TRBV5-1 and TRBJ1-6, with 7 bases fitting TRBD1. The CDR3 spans 17 residues. CDR1 and CDR2 from the germline V gene are SGHRS and YFSETQ. The V gene end was trimmed by 4 bases and the J gene end by 0 bases; junction bases not matched to a gene: 7. CDR3 DNA sequence: TGCGCCAGCAGCGGACGACAGGGAAGCTCCTATAATTCACCCCTCCACTTT. Its translation is CASSGRQGSSYNSPLHF.

The genes are TRBV28 and TRBJ2-2; 7 bases match TRBD1. CDR1 and CDR2 from the germline V gene are MDHEN and SYDVKM. This CDR3 region has 14 residues. The trim removed 8 bases at V and 6 bases at J, leaving 9 bases unmatched. CDR3 loop: CASAPAGGPGELFF. CDR3 bases: TGTGCCAGCGCCCCGGCAGGGGGACCCGGGGAGCTGTTTTTT.

This clonotype was detected a few times. This chain links TRBV18 with TRBJ1-4, with D possibly being TRBD1 (5 bases). Between the trimmed V and J ends, which lost 3 bases and 7 bases, there was a span of 15 bases. This CDR3 spans 15 amino acids. The germline V gene has CDR1 KGHSH and CDR2 LQKENI. In nucleotides, the CDR3 is TGTGCCAGCTCACCGACCGGGCCAGGGACTGAAAAACTGTTTTTT. Its protein product is CASSPTGPGTEKLFF.